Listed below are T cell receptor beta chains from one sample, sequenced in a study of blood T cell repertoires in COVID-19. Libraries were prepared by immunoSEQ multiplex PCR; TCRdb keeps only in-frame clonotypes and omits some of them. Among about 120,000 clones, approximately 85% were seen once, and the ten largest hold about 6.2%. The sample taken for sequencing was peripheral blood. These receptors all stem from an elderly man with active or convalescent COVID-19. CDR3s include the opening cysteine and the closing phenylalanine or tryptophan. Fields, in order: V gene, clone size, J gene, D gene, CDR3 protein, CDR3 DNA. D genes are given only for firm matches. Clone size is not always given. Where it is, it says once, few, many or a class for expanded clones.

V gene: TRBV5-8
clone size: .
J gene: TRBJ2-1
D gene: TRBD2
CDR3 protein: CASSDPGLAGTNEQFF
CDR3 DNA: TGTGCCAGCAGCGACCCGGGACTAGCGGGAACCAATGAGCAGTTCTTC

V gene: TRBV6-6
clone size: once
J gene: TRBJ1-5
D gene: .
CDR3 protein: CASSPFRQHSNQPQHF
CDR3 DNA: TGTGCCAGCAGTCCCTTTCGACAGCATAGCAATCAGCCCCAGCATTTT

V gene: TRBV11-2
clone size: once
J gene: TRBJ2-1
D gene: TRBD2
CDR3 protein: CASSPLGLAGGGQFF
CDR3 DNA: TGTGCCAGCAGCCCCCTGGGACTAGCGGGAGGAGGGCAGTTCTTC

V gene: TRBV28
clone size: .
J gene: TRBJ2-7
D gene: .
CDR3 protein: CASSESRDNYEQYF
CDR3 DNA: TGTGCCAGCAGCGAATCCCGGGACAACTACGAGCAGTACTTC

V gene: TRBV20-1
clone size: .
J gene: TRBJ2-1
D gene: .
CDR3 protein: CSAVPRVEFF
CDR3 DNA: TGCAGTGCTGTCCCCCGGGTTGAGTTCTTC

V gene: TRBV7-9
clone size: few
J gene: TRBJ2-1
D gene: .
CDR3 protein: CASRLTGLEQNEQFF
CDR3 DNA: TGTGCCAGCAGGCTGACAGGCCTTGAACAGAATGAGCAGTTCTTC

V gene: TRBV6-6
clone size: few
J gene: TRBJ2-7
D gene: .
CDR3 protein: CASTEQYSYEQYF
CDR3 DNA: TGTGCCAGCACGGAACAGTACTCCTACGAGCAGTACTTC

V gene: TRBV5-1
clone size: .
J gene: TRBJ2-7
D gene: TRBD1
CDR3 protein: CASSQGQTYEQYF
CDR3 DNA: TGCGCCAGCAGCCAGGGACAGACCTACGAGCAGTACTTC

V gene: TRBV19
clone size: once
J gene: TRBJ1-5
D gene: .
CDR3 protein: CASSLDRDQPQHF
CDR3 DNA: TGTGCCAGTTCCCTAGACAGAGATCAGCCCCAGCATTTT

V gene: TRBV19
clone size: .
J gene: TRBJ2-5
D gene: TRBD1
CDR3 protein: CASKGRVGQGEETQYF
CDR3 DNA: TGTGCCAGTAAAGGCCGGGTAGGGCAGGGGGAAGAGACCCAGTACTTC

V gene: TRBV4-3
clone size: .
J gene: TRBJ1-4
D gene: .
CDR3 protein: CASSQVGGPGEKLFF
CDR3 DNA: TGCGCCAGCAGCCAAGTCGGGGGGCCCGGTGAAAAACTGTTTTTT